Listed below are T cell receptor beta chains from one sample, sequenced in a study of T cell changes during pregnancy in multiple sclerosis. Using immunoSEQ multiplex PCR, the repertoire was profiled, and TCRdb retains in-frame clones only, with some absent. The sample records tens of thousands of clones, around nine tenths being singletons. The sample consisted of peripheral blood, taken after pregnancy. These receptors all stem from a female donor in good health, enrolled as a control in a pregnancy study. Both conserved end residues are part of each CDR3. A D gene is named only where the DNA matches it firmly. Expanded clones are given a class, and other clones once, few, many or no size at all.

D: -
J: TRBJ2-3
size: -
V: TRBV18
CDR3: CASSPPVQGTDTQYF
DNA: TGTGCCAGCTCACCACCGGTGCAGGGGACAGATACGCAGTATTTT

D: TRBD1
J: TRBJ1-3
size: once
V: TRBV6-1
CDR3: CASSVRDRGFGNTIYF
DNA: TGTGCCAGCAGTGTCCGGGACAGGGGATTTGGAAACACCATATATTTT

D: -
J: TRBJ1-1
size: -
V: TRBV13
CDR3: CASSPATGNTEAFF
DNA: TGTGCCAGCAGCCCCGCGACAGGAAACACTGAAGCTTTCTTT

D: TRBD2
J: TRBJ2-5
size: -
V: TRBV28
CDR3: CASSPRTSGETQYF
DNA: TGTGCCAGCAGTCCCCGGACTAGCGGCGAGACCCAGTACTTC

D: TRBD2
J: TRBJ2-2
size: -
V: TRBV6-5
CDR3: CASSYGGGTGELFF
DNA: TGTGCCAGCAGTTACGGGGGGGGCACCGGGGAGCTGTTTTTT

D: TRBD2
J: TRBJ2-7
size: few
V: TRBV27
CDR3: CASSYRLAGTDEQYF
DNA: TGTGCCAGCAGCTACAGACTAGCGGGGACGGACGAGCAGTACTTC

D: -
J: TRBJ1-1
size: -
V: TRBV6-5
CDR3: CASGRGNTEAFF
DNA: TGTGCCAGCGGAAGGGGGAACACTGAAGCTTTCTTT

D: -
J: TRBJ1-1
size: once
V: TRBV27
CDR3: CASSLSGGGTEAFF
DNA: TGTGCCAGCAGTTTATCCGGCGGGGGCACTGAAGCTTTCTTT

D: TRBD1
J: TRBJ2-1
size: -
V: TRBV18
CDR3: CASSPNAGTGVEQFF
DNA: TGTGCCAGCTCACCGAATGCGGGGACAGGGGTTGAGCAGTTCTTC

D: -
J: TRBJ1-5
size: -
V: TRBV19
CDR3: CASSRRQRSNQPQHF
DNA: TGTGCCAGTAGCCGAAGACAGAGAAGCAATCAGCCCCAGCATTTT

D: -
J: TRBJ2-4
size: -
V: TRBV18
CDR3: CASSPLGGNIQYF
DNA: TGTGCCAGCTCACCACTTGGAGGAAACATTCAGTACTTC

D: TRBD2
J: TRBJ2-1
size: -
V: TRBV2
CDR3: CASSGRGGAYNEQFF
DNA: TGTGCCAGCAGTGGGCGCGGGGGGGCCTACAATGAGCAGTTCTTC

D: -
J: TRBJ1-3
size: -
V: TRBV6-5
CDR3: CASRQGSGNTIYF
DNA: TGTGCCAGCAGACAGGGTTCAGGAAACACCATATATTTT

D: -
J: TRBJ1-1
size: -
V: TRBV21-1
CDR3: CASSKWDRGTEAFF
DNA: TGTGCCAGCAGCAAATGGGACAGAGGGACTGAAGCTTTCTTT

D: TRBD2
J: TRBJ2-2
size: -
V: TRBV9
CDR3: CASTPSPSGRAGGELFF
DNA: TGTGCCAGCACCCCCAGCCCTAGCGGGAGGGCCGGCGGGGAGCTGTTTTTT

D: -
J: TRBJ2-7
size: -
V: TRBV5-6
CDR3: CASSIGRAYEQYF
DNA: TGTGCCAGCTCTATCGGGAGAGCTTACGAGCAGTACTTC

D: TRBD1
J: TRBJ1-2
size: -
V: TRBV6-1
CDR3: CASSGRQGWVGYTF
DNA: TGTGCCAGCAGTGGCCGACAGGGGTGGGTTGGCTACACCTTC

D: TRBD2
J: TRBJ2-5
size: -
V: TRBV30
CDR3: CAWSSPLLAGAREETQYF
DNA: TGTGCCTGGAGTTCTCCCTTACTAGCGGGGGCCCGGGAGGAGACCCAGTACTTC

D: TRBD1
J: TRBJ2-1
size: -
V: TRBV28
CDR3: CASRGTGFDEQFF
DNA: TGTGCCAGCAGAGGGACAGGGTTCGATGAGCAGTTCTTC

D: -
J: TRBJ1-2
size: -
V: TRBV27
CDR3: CASSFQGLNYGYTF
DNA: TGTGCCAGCAGTTTTCAGGGTCTTAACTATGGCTACACCTTC

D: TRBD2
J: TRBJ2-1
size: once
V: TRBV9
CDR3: CASSVGLAGQGNEQFF
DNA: TGTGCCAGCAGCGTAGGGCTAGCGGGACAAGGGAATGAGCAGTTCTTC

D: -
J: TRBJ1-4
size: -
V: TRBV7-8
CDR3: CASSGRTEKLFF
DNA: TGTGCCAGCAGCGGGAGGACTGAAAAACTGTTTTTT

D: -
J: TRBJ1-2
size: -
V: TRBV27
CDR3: CASSRTGHFNYGYTF
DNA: TGTGCCAGCAGTCGAACGGGACACTTCAACTATGGCTACACCTTC

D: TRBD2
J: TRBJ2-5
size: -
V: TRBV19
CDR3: CASREAGGRETQYF
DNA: TGTGCCAGCAGGGAAGCGGGGGGGCGAGAGACCCAGTACTTC

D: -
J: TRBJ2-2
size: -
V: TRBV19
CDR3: CASSTTGTATGELFF
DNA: TGTGCCAGTAGTACGACAGGTACTGCCACCGGGGAGCTGTTTTTT

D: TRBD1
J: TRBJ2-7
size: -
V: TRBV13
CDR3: CASSTRGLSSYEQYF
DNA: TGTGCCAGCAGCACTAGGGGGCTTAGCTCCTACGAGCAGTACTTC

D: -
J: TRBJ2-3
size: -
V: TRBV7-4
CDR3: CASSSRRDWGSTDTQYF
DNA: TGTGCCAGCAGCTCCCGACGGGACTGGGGAAGCACAGATACGCAGTATTTT

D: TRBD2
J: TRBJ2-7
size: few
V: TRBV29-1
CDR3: CSVVVPGLAGGSIYEQYF
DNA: TGCAGCGTTGTTGTCCCGGGACTAGCGGGAGGAAGTATCTACGAGCAGTACTTC

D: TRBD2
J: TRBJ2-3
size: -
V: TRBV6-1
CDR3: CASSETAGGPDTQYF
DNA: TGTGCCAGCAGTGAAACGGCGGGAGGGCCAGATACGCAGTATTTT

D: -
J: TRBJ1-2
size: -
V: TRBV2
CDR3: CASSSDSNYGYTF
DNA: TGTGCCAGCAGTTCGGACAGCAACTATGGCTACACCTTC

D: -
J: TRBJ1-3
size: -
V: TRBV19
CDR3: CASSSPTGATLSSGNTIYF
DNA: TGTGCCAGTAGTTCTCCGACAGGCGCGACCCTGAGCTCTGGAAACACCATATATTTT

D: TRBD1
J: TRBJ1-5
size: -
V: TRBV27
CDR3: CASSLRGGENQPQHF
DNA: TGTGCCAGCAGTTTGAGAGGGGGCGAGAATCAGCCCCAGCATTTT

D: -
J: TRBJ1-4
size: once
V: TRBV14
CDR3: CASSQYKGPNEKLFF
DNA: TGTGCCAGCAGCCAATACAAGGGGCCTAATGAAAAACTGTTTTTT

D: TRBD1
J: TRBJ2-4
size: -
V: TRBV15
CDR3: CATSRDRGLAKNIQYF
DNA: TGTGCCACCAGCAGAGACAGGGGGCTAGCCAAAAACATTCAGTACTTC

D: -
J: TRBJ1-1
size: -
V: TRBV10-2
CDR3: CASSEPRNRDENTEAFF
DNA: TGCGCCAGCAGTGAGCCCCGCAACAGGGACGAGAACACTGAAGCTTTCTTT

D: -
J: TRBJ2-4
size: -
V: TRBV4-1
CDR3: CASSQDGSWGGAQNIQYF
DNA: TGCGCCAGCAGCCAAGATGGGTCTTGGGGGGGCGCACAAAACATTCAGTACTTC

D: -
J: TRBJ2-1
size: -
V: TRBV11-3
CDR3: CASSTKRAGHNEQFF
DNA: TGTGCCAGCAGCACCAAGCGGGCGGGACACAATGAGCAGTTCTTC

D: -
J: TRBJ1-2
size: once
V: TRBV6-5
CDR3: CASSYSMGRYGYTF
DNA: TGTGCCAGCAGTTACTCAATGGGCAGATATGGCTACACCTTC

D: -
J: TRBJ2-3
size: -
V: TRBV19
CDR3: CASSQGTDTQYF
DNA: TGTGCCAGTAGTCAGGGGACAGATACGCAGTATTTT